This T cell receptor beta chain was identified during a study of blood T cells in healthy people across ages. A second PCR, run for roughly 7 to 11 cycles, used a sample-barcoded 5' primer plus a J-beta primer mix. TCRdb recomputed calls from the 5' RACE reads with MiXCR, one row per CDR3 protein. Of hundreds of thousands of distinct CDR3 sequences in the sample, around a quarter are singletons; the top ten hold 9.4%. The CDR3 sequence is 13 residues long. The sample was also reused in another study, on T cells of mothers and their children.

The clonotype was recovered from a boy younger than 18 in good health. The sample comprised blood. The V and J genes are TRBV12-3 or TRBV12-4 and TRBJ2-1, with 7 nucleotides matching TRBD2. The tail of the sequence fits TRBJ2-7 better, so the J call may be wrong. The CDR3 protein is CASKLASLCEQYF. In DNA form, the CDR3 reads TGTGCCAGCAAACTAGCGAGCCTCTGCGAGCAGTACTTC.